This TCR beta chain comes out of a study of OX40 agonist ivuxolimab in advanced cancers. This clone was detected only once. Its antigen is as yet unknown. The length of the CDR3 is 15 residues. V gave up 3 bases and J gave up 2 bases; unmatched junction bases: 5. The germline V gene encodes CDR1 KGHSH and CDR2 LQKENI. Study-wide findings and caveats: More expanded clones were seen, on average, in CD8+ T cells than in CD4+. Several nonresponders also turned out to have low normalized T-cell clonal expansion.

Generated by immunoSEQ multiplex PCR, the TCRdb table keeps only in-frame clones and is missing some. Among tens of thousands of clones listed, approximately 80% were seen once. V is TRBV18 and J is TRBJ2-3; the match to TRBD1 covers 7 bases. The sequence was obtained from an adult with an advanced solid tumor such as melanoma, head and neck, liver or kidney cancer. Material: CD4+ or CD8+ T cells sorted from blood, obtained in a trial of the OX40 agonist ivuxolimab. CDR3 sequence: CASSPWDSVTDTQYF. The CDR3 DNA follows: TGTGCCAGCTCACCCTGGGACAGTGTCACAGATACGCAGTATTTT.